These 15 T cell receptor beta chains share one sample of origin, sequenced in a study of T cells in Graves' hyperthyroidism and ophthalmopathy. TCR beta CDR3 regions were amplified from RNA transcripts. A first-round RT-PCR of the TCR CDR3 used the HTBI primer set. Each CDR3 protein is one row after TCRdb ran MiXCR on the multiplex PCR reads. The sample lists 300,000 to 400,000 distinct CDR3 sequences; 11% to 15% were seen once. The sequenced material came from blood. Every receptor here comes from a woman in her 30s with Graves' hyperthyroidism.

This clonotype was picked up many times. V and J are TRBV30 and TRBJ2-1; no definite D call. This CDR3 is built from 14 residues. Trimming cost V 5 bases and J 7 bases, with 18 bases left between them. In germline, CDR1 is GTSNPN, CDR2 SVGIG (reference sequence). The CDR3 sequence: CAWASVSSGNEQFF. CDR3 bases: TGTGCCTGGGCCTCGGTGAGCAGTGGGAATGAGCAGTTCTTC.

For this clonotype: A much larger clone is a single base away; this may be a read error. The chain combines TRBV2 with TRBJ2-5, with unresolved D. Germline V gene data show CDR1 as SNHLY and CDR2 as FYNNEI. The germline V and J ends were trimmed by 1 base and 5 bases, with 5 bases remaining between them. The CDR3 runs 12 residues. CDR3 DNA: TGTGCCAGCAGTGAAGATTGGGAGACCCAGTACTTC. Protein sequence: CASSEDWETQYF.

This clonotype was picked up many times. V is TRBV7-9 and J is TRBJ2-6, with TRBD1 matching 12 bases. The V segment lost 5 bases and the J segment 2 bases; nucleotides outside the gene matches: 4. CDR3 length: 17 amino acids. Germline V gene sequence: CDR1 SEHNR, CDR2 FQNEAQ (reference sequence). CDR3 region: CASSPGQGAPGANVLTF. The CDR3 DNA reads TGTGCCAGCAGCCCGGGACAGGGGGCGCCTGGGGCCAACGTCCTGACTTTC. The entire variable domain, with the rest obtained from reference TRBV7-9 and TRBJ2-6, is as follows: DTGVSQNPRHKITKRGQNVTFRCDPISEHNRLYWYRQTLGQGPEFLTYFQNEAQLEKSRLLSDRFSAERPKGSFSTLEIQRTEQGDSAMYLCASSPGQGAPGANVLTFGAGSRLTVL.

This clonotype has at least ten counts. The chain has TRBV3-1 and TRBJ1-5, with D uncertain. The CDR3 is 13 amino acids. V was clipped by 1 base and J by 6 bases, with 7 bases between them. CDR1 is LGHDT, CDR2 YNNKEL, per germline (reference sequence). This CDR3 is CASSQGLVQPQHF. Here the CDR3 DNA reads TGTGCCAGCAGCCAAGGATTGGTTCAGCCCCAGCATTTT.

This clonotype was observed at least ten times. V gene TRBV6-1 combines with J gene TRBJ1-5; D unresolved. This CDR3 is built from 17 residues. V was cut by 5 bases and J by 4 bases, with 21 bases left in between. Germline V gene lookup returns CDR1 MNHNS and CDR2 SASEGT. Here the CDR3 reads CASSRPSSRARNQPQHF. DNA for the CDR3: TGTGCCAGCAGTCGTCCGTCCTCGAGGGCCAGAAATCAGCCCCAGCATTTT.

The V gene is TRBV9, the J gene TRBJ2-7; D is tentatively TRBD1 or TRBD2 (5 bases each). The CDR3 consists of 14 residues. The germline V and J ends were trimmed by 1 base and 5 bases, with 13 bases remaining between them. CDR1 is SGDLS, CDR2 YYNGEE, per germline. The CDR3 DNA is TGTGCCAGCAGCGTATTGGGGGTGGGAGACGAGCAGTACTTC. This codes for CASSVLGVGDEQYF.

This clonotype was picked up many times. The rearrangement joins TRBV11-2 to TRBJ1-1, with 9 nucleotides matching TRBD1. V shed 1 base, J shed 5 bases, and the junction held 5 bases outside the gene matches. The CDR3 consists of 15 residues. CDR1 is SGHAT and CDR2 is FQNNGV in the germline V gene. CDR3 protein: CASSLVAGTGTEAFF. DNA of the CDR3: TGTGCCAGCAGCTTAGTAGCCGGGACAGGGACTGAAGCTTTCTTT.

V and J are TRBV13 and TRBJ2-7; 11 nucleotides match TRBD1. Germline V gene lookup returns CDR1 PRHDT and CDR2 FYEKMQ (reference sequence). CDR3 length: 15 amino acids. J gave up 4 bases and V 4 bases, and 6 bases lay outside the gene matches. DNA of the CDR3: TGTGCCAGCAGCTCCCGGGACAGGGGGTGGTACGAGCAGTACTTC. This encodes CASSSRDRGWYEQYF. The full variable domain, in which reference TRBV13 and TRBJ2-7 provide the parts outside the CDR3, is AAGVIQSPRHLIKEKRETATLKCYPIPRHDTVYWYQQGPGQDPQFLISFYEKMQSDKGSIPDRFSAQQFSDYHSELNMSSLELGDSALYFCASSSRDRGWYEQYFGPGTRLTVT.

The sample holds many counts of this clonotype. J is TRBJ2-7 and V is TRBV11-2; D may match TRBD1 or TRBD2 (6 bases each). This CDR3 has 14 amino acids. The V gene lost 4 bases and the J gene lost 2 bases, with 12 bases spanning the gap. Germline V gene sequence: CDR1 SGHAT, CDR2 FQNNGV. CDR3 nucleotide sequence: TGTGCCAGCAGCTCGGACGGGGGCCCCTACGAGCAGTACTTC. Translation gives CASSSDGGPYEQYF. Based on the CDR3 plus reference TRBV11-2 and TRBJ2-7, the full variable domain is EAGVAQSPRYKIIEKRQSVAFWCNPISGHATLYWYQQILGQGPKLLIQFQNNGVVDDSQLPKDRFSAERLKGVDSTLKIQPAKLEDSAVYLCASSSDGGPYEQYFGPGTRLTVT.

CDR3 protein: CASSSYRTESTDTQYF. In DNA, the CDR3 is TGTGCCAGCAGTTCGTATCGGACGGAGAGCACAGATACGCAGTATTTT. The V gene is TRBV28, the J gene TRBJ2-3; no firm D call. The CDR3 covers 16 residues. V lost 4 bases, J lost 0 bases, and 14 bases lay in between. Per germline, CDR1 MDHEN and CDR2 SYDVKM. Combining the CDR3 with reference TRBV28 and TRBJ2-3 gives the whole variable domain DVKVTQSSRYLVKRTGEKVFLECVQDMDHENMFWYRQDPGLGLRLIYFSYDVKMKEKGDIPEGYSVSREKKERFSLILESASTNQTSMYLCASSSYRTESTDTQYFGPGTRLTVL.

The chain is built from TRBV4-1 and TRBJ2-1; perhaps TRBD2 as D (6 bases). Trimming stripped 1 base from V and 7 bases from J, with 11 bases between. Germline assignment: CDR1 MGHRA and CDR2 YSYEKL. There are 14 residues in the CDR3. CDR3 loop: CASSQAGVGNEQFF. DNA of the CDR3: TGCGCCAGCAGCCAAGCGGGAGTCGGAAATGAGCAGTTCTTC.

Many counts were recorded for this clonotype. The chain couples TRBV7-2 to TRBJ2-1; TRBD2 is a possible D gene (5 bases). The CDR3 runs to 14 residues. The V gene's germline CDR1 is SGHTA and CDR2 FQGNSA. V was clipped by 3 bases and J by 8 bases, with 14 bases between them. The CDR3 nucleotides are TGTGCCAGCAGCTTCGGACCGCCGGGGTATGAGCAGTTCTTC. Residues: CASSFGPPGYEQFF.

This clonotype has more than one count but fewer than ten. This chain connects TRBV4-3 to TRBJ1-6, with a possible D match to TRBD1 (5 bases). The V gene lost 2 bases and the J gene lost 7 bases, with 12 bases spanning the gap. CDR3 size: 15 residues. Germline CDR1 reads LGHNA; CDR2 reads YSLEER. CDR3 nucleotides: TGCGCCAGCAGCCAATCAAGGGCAGGGAATTCACCCCTCCACTTT. Translated, it gives CASSQSRAGNSPLHF.

This clonotype was recorded only once. The chain joins TRBV25-1 to TRBJ2-3; D might be TRBD2 (6 bases). Germline CDR1 and CDR2: MGHDK and SYGVNS. Deletions cut 3 bases from V and 2 bases from J, with 9 bases between. The CDR3 loop spans 14 amino acids. The CDR3 loop is CASSERDPTDTQYF. Written as DNA, the CDR3 is TGTGCCAGCAGTGAGCGGGATCCCACAGATACGCAGTATTTT. Together with reference TRBV25-1 and TRBJ2-3, the CDR3 gives the full variable domain: EADIYQTPRYLVIGTGKKITLECSQTMGHDKMYWYQQDPGMELHLIHYSYGVNSTEKGDLSSESTVSRIRTEHFPLTLESARPSHTSQYLCASSERDPTDTQYFGPGTRLTVL.

This clonotype was seen just once. The rearrangement joins TRBV7-9 to TRBJ2-7; TRBD2 agrees at 8 bases. The germline CDR1 and CDR2 sequences are SEHNR and FQNEAQ (reference sequence). The CDR3 sequence is 14 residues long. With 5 bases clipped from V and 2 bases from J, the junction kept 5 bases outside the gene matches. DNA for the CDR3: TGTGCCAGCAGCCTTAGCGGGAACCCCTACGAGCAGTACTTC. Translation gives CASSLSGNPYEQYF. The full variable domain, completed using reference TRBV7-9 and TRBJ2-7, is DTGVSQNPRHKITKRGQNVTFRCDPISEHNRLYWYRQTLGQGPEFLTYFQNEAQLEKSRLLSDRFSAERPKGSFSTLEIQRTEQGDSAMYLCASSLSGNPYEQYFGPGTRLTVT.